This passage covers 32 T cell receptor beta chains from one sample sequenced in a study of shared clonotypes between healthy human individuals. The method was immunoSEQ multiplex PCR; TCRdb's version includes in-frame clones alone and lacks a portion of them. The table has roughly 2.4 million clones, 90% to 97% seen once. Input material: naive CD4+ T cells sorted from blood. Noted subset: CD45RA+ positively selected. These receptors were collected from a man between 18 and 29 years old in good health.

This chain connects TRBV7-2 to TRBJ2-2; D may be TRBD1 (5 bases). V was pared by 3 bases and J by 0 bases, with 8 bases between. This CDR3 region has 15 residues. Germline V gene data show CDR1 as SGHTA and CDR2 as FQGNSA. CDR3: CASSLDTTNTGELFF. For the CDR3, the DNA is TGTGCCAGCAGCTTGGACACAACGAACACCGGGGAGCTGTTTTTT.

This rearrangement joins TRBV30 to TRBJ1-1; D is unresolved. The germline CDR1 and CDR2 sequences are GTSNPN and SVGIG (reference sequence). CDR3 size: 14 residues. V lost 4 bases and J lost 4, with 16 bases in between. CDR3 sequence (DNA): TGTGCCTGGATTGTTTGGGAAACGGGCACTGAAGCTTTCTTT. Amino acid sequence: CAWIVWETGTEAFF.

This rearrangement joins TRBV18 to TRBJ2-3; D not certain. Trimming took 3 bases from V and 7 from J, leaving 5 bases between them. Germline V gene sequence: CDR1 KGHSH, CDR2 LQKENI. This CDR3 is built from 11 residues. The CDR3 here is CASSPDHTQYF. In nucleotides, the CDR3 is TGTGCCAGCTCACCGGATCATACGCAGTATTTT. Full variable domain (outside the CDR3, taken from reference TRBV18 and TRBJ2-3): NAGVMQNPRHLVRRRGQEARLRCSPMKGHSHVYWYRQLPEEGLKFMVYLQKENIIDESGMPKERFSAEFPKEGPSILRIQQVVRGDSAAYFCASSPDHTQYFGPGTRLTVL.

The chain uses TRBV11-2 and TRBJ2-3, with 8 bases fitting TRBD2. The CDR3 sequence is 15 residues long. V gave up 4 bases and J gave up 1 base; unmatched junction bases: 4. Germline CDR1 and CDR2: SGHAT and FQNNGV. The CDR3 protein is CASSSLRGGTDTQYF. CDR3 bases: TGTGCCAGCAGCTCCTTGCGGGGGGGCACAGATACGCAGTATTTT.

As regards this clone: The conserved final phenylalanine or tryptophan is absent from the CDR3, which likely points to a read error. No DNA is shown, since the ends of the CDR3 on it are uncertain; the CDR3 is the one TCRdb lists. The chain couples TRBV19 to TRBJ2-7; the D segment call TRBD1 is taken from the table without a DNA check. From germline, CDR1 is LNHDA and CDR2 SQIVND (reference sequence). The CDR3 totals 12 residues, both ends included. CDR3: CASTKSGTGRLD.

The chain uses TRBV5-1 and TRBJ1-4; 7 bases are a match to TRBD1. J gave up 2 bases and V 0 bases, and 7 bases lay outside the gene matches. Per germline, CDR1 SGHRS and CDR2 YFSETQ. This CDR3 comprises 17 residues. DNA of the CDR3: TGCGCCAGCAGCTTGGGGACAGGTATATGGACTAATGAAAAACTGTTTTTT. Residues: CASSLGTGIWTNEKLFF.

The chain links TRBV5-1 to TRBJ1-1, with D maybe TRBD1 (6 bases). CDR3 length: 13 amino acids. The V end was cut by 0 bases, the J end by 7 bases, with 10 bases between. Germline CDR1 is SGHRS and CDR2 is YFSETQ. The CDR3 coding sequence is TGCGCCAGCAGCTTGGCCGCAGGGGTTGAAGCTTTCTTT. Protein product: CASSLAAGVEAFF.

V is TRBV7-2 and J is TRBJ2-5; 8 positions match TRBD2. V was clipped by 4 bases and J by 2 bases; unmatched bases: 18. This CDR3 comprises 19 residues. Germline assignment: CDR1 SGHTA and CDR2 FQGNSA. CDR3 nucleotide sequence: TGTGCCAGCAGCTCTCCCTTAGCGGGAACCAGGGTTAGTCAAGAGACCCAGTACTTC. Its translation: CASSSPLAGTRVSQETQYF.

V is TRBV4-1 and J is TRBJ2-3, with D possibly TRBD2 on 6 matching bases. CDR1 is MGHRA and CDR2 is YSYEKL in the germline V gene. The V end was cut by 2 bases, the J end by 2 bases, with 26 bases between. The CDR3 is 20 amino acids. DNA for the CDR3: TGCGCCAGCAGCCAATGGGGGGTAGAGGTTTTCCCCACTATCACAGATACGCAGTATTTT. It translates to CASSQWGVEVFPTITDTQYF.

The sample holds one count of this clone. This CDR3 reads CASSLDVSSYEQYF. DNA for the CDR3: TGCGCCAGCAGCTTGGATGTAAGCTCCTACGAGCAGTACTTC. V is TRBV5-1 and J is TRBJ2-7; the D is unclear. The CDR3 sequence is 14 residues long. In germline, CDR1 is SGHRS, CDR2 YFSETQ. V dropped 0 bases and J dropped 0 bases, with 7 bases sitting between them.

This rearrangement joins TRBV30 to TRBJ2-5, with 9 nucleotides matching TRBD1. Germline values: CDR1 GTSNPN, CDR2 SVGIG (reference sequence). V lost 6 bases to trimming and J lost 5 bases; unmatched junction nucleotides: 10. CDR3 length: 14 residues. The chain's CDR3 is CACQKDRGHETQYF. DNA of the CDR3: TGTGCCTGCCAAAAGGACAGGGGCCATGAGACCCAGTACTTC.

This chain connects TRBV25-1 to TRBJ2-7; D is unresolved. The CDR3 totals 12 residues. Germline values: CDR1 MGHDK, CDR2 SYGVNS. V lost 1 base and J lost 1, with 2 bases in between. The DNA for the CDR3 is TGTGCCAGCAGTGAATTGTCCTACGAGCAGTACTTC. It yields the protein CASSELSYEQYF.

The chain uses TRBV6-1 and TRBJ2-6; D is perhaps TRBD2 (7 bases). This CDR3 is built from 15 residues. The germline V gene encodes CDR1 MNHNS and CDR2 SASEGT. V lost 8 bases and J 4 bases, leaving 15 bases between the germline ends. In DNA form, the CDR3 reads TGTGCCAGCGGAGGGGGGGGCAAAGGGGCCAACGTCCTGACTTTC. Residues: CASGGGGKGANVLTF.

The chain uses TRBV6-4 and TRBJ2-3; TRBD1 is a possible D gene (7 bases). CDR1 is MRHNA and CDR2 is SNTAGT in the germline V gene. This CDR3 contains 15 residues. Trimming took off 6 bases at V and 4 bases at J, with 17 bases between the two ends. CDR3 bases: TGTGCCAGCAGCCCCGAACAGGGGAGGTCAGATACGCAGTATTTT. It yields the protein CASSPEQGRSDTQYF.

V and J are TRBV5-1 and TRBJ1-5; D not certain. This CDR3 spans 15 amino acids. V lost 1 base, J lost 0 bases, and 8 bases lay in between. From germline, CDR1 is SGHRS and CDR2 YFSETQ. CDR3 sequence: CASSLNGDSNQPQHF. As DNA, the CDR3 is TGCGCCAGCAGCTTGAATGGAGATAGCAATCAGCCCCAGCATTTT.

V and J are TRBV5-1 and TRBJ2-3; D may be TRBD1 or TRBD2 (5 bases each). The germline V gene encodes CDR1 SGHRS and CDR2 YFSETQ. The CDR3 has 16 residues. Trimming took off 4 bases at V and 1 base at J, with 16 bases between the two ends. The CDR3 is CASSQEGDPRTDTQYF. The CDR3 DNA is TGCGCCAGCAGCCAAGAAGGGGACCCCCGCACAGATACGCAGTATTTT.

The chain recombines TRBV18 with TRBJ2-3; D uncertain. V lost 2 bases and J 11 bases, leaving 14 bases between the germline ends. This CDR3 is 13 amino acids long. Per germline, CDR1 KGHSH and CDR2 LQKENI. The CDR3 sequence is CASSPNPAHEQYF. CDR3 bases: TGTGCCAGCTCACCAAATCCGGCACACGAGCAGTATTTT.

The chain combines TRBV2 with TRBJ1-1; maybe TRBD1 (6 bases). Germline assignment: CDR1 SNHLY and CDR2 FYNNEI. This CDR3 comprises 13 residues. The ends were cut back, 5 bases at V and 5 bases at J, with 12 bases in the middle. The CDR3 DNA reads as TGTGCCAGCAGTTACGGGGGGCGGACTGAAGCTTTCTTT. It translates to CASSYGGRTEAFF.

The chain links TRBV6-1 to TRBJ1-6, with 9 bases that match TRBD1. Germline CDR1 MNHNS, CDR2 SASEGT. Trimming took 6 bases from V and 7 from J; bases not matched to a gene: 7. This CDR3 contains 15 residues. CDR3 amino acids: CASRDRGIGNSPLHF. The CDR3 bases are TGTGCCAGCAGGGACAGGGGAATAGGGAATTCACCCCTCCACTTT.

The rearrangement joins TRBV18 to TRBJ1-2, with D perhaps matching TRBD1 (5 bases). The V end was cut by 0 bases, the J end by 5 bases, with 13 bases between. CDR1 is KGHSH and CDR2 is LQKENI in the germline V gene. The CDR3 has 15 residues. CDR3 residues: CASSPPRGLTYGYTF. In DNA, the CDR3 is TGTGCCAGCTCACCACCGAGGGGTCTCACATATGGCTACACCTTC.

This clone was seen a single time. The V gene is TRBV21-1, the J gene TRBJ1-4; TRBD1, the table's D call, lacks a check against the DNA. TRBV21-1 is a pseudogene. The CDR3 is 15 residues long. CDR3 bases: TGTGCCAGCAGCAGTTACAGAGCCCCAGATGAAAAACTGTTTTTT. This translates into CASSSYRAPDEKLFF.

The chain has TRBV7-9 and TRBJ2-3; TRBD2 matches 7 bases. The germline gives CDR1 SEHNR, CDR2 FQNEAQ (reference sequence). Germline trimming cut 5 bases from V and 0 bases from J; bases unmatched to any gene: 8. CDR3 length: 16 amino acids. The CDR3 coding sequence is TGTGCCAGCAGCAATCTAGCGGTCTCTAGCACAGATACGCAGTATTTT. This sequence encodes CASSNLAVSSTDTQYF.

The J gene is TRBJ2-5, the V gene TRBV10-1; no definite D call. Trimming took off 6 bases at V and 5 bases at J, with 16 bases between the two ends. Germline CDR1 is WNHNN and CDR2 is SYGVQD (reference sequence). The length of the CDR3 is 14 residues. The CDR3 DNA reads TGCGCCAGCAGCAGAAGTACGGGTCGGGAGACCCAGTACTTC. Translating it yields CASSRSTGRETQYF.

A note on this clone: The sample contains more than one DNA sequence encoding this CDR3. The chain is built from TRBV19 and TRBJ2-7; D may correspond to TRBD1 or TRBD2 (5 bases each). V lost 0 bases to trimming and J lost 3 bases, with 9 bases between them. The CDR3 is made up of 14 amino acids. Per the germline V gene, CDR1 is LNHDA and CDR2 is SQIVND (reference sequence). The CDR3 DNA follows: TGTGCCAGTAGTATAGAAGCAGGGAGCTACGAGCAGTACTTC. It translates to CASSIEAGSYEQYF.

Here the CDR3 reads CASSLTGGGQETQYF. DNA for the CDR3: TGTGCCAGCAGCTTGACAGGGGGCGGCCAAGAGACCCAGTACTTC. The chain links TRBV5-6 to TRBJ2-5; TRBD1 agrees at 9 bases. V dropped 1 base and J dropped 1; count of bases not matched to a gene: 2. CDR3 size: 15 residues. CDR1 is SGHDT and CDR2 is YYEEEE in the germline V gene.

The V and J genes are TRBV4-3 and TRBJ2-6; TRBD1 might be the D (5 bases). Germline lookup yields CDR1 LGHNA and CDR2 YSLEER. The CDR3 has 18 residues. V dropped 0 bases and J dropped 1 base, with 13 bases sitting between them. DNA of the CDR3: TGCGCCAGCAGCCAAGAGCCTCAGGGTTGGTCTGGGGCCAACGTCCTGACTTTC. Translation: CASSQEPQGWSGANVLTF.

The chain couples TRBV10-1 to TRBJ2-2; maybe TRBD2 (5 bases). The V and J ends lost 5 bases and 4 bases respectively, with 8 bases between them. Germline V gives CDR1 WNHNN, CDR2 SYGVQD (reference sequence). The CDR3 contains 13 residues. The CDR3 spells CASSPRATGELFF. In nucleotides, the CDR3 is TGCGCCAGCAGTCCGAGGGCCACCGGGGAGCTGTTTTTT.

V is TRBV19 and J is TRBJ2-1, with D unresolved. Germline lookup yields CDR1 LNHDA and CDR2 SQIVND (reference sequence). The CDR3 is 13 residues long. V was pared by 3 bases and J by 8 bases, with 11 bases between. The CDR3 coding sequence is TGTGCCAGTAGTATCCGTCTAGGTCATGAGCAGTTCTTC. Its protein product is CASSIRLGHEQFF.

CDR3 amino acids: CASRRQLSSHNTIYF. The CDR3 DNA is TGTGCCAGCAGACGACAGTTATCCTCGCATAACACCATATATTTT. This chain connects TRBV6-6 to TRBJ1-3; D perhaps matches TRBD1 (5 bases). This CDR3 spans 15 amino acids. Germline V gene lookup returns CDR1 MNHNY and CDR2 SVGAGI (reference sequence). Trimming pared 6 bases from V and 7 bases from J, leaving 19 bases between.

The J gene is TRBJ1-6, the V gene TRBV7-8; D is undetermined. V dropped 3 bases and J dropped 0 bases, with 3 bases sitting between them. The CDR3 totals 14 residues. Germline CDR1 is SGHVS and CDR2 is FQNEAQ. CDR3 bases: TGTGCCAGCAGCTTCGGCTCCTATAATTCACCCCTCCACTTT. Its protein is CASSFGSYNSPLHF.

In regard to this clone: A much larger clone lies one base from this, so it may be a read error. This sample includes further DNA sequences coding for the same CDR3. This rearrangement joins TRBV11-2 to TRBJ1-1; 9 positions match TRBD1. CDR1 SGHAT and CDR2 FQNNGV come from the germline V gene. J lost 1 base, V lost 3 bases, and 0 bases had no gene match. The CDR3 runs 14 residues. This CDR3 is CASSLGQGNTEAFF. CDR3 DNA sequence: TGTGCCAGCAGCTTGGGACAGGGGAACACTGAAGCTTTCTTT.

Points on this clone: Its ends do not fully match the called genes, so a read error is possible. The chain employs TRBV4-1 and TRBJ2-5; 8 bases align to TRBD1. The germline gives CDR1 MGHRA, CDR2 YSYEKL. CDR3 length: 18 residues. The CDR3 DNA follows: TGCGCCAGCAGCCAAGTGCCTAGGGGCAGGGGGCTTGGGGAGACCCAATACTTC. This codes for CASSQVPRGRGLGETQYF.